Shown below are 18 T cell receptor beta chains from a single sample sequenced in a study of patients and donors after allogeneic stem cell transplantation. From the RT-PCR reads, TCRdb called clonotypes with MiXCR, one entry per CDR3 protein. Among hundreds of thousands of distinct CDR3 sequences, 15% to 20% were seen once, and the ten largest hold less than 8.5%. The source material was blood, either unsorted or a sorted T cell fraction (not recorded which). The source of these receptors is a human donor who was either an allogeneic HSCT recipient or a stem cell or donor lymphocyte infusion donor (not recorded which). It is not recorded whose cells these are; they may come from a transplant donor.

This clonotype came up a few times. This chain joins TRBV7-8 and TRBJ2-3, with TRBD2 identical over 9 bases. V gave up 4 bases and J gave up 0 bases; unmatched junction bases: 5. The CDR3 loop spans 16 amino acids. In germline, CDR1 is SGHVS, CDR2 FQNEAQ. The CDR3, as DNA: TGTGCCAGCAGCTCCAGAGCGGGAGGTAGCACAGATACGCAGTATTTT. Amino acid sequence: CASSSRAGGSTDTQYF.

The chain is built from TRBV29-1 and TRBJ2-3; no definite D call. V was cut by 3 bases and J by 1 base, with 5 bases left in between. Germline V gene data show CDR1 as SQVTM and CDR2 as ANQGSEA. CDR3 length: 12 amino acids. The CDR3 region is CSVEIGTDTQYF. CDR3 in DNA: TGCAGCGTTGAGATCGGCACAGATACGCAGTATTTT.

This clonotype was observed a handful of times. The chain recombines TRBV20-1 with TRBJ1-2; TRBD1 aligns across 7 bases. Germline lookup yields CDR1 DFQATT and CDR2 SNEGSKA (reference sequence). This CDR3 contains 12 residues. The trim removed 7 bases at V and 8 bases at J, leaving 10 bases unmatched. The DNA for the CDR3 is TGCAGTGGGGGGAGACAGGGTAACGGCTACACCTTC. Its translation: CSGGRQGNGYTF.

Only a few counts were recorded for this clonotype. The chain combines TRBV27 with TRBJ2-6, with D maybe TRBD1 (5 bases). Germline V gene lookup returns CDR1 MNHEY and CDR2 SMNVEV (reference sequence). The V gene lost 8 bases and the J gene lost 2 bases, with 16 bases spanning the gap. The CDR3 is 16 amino acids. DNA of the CDR3: TGTGCCAGCTACCCTAGGGGCTCAGCTGGGGCCAACGTCCTGACTTTC. Translation: CASYPRGSAGANVLTF.

This clonotype was seen many times. The V and J genes are TRBV12-3 or TRBV12-4 and TRBJ2-3; D remains unclear. There are 12 residues in the CDR3. V was shortened by 1 base and J by 7 bases, with 6 bases between the two germline ends. DNA for the CDR3: TGTGCCAGCAGTTTAGGGGGAAATACGCAGTATTTT. This translates into CASSLGGNTQYF.

The chain couples TRBV2 to TRBJ2-3; D unclear. Trimming cost V 6 bases and J 4 bases, with 8 bases left between them. This CDR3 has 12 amino acids. Germline CDR1 SNHLY, CDR2 FYNNEI. The CDR3 here is CASRQRADTQYF. DNA of the CDR3: TGTGCCAGCAGACAAAGGGCAGATACGCAGTATTTT.

This clonotype has just a few counts. The chain carries TRBV4-1 and TRBJ1-1; weak D call: TRBD1 (6 bases). V lost 1 base, J lost 0 bases, and 15 bases lay in between. The CDR3 sequence is 17 residues long. CDR1 and CDR2 (germline): MGHRA, YSYEKL. The CDR3 is CASSQGRGTLMNTEAFF. DNA of the CDR3: TGCGCCAGCAGCCAAGGTAGAGGGACACTCATGAACACTGAAGCTTTCTTT.

The chain couples TRBV20-1 to TRBJ2-2, with D unresolved. The CDR3 consists of 14 residues. Germline V lookup: CDR1 DFQATT, CDR2 SNEGSKA (reference sequence). Between the trimmed V and J ends, which lost 5 bases and 4 bases, there was a span of 14 bases. CDR3 sequence: CSAPSTIGTGELFF. As DNA, the CDR3 is TGCAGTGCTCCCTCTACCATAGGCACCGGGGAGCTGTTTTTT.

This clonotype was counted between two and nine times. This chain uses TRBV5-8 with TRBJ2-5, with D perhaps matching TRBD2 (5 bases). This CDR3 has 13 residues. Between the trimmed V and J ends, which lost 2 bases and 7 bases, there was a span of 12 bases. The germline V gene has CDR1 SGHTS and CDR2 YDEGEE. The CDR3 is CASSLREMGTQYF. The CDR3 bases are TGTGCCAGCAGCTTAAGGGAGATGGGGACCCAGTACTTC.

The chain has TRBV7-8 and TRBJ2-3; D unresolved. The CDR3 has 12 amino acids. V was pared by 2 bases and J by 5 bases, with 5 bases between. Looked up from germline, CDR1 is SGHVS and CDR2 is FQNEAQ. CDR3 amino acids: CASSLPLDTQYF. CDR3 bases: TGTGCCAGCAGCTTACCCTTAGATACGCAGTATTTT.

Worth noting for this clonotype: The junction and the germline gene differ at one end; a read error may be behind it. The genes are TRBV5-1 and TRBJ1-1, with no clear D. Germline V gene data show CDR1 as SGHRS and CDR2 as YFSETQ. The CDR3 is made up of 15 amino acids. This CDR3 reads CSSSLMGRPNTEAFF. DNA for the CDR3: TGCTCCAGCAGCTTGATGGGCAGACCGAACACTGAAGCTTTCTTT. Variable domain in full (rest from reference TRBV5-1 and TRBJ1-1): KAGVTQTPRYLIKTRGQQVTLSCSPISGHRSVSWYQQTPGQGLQFLFEYFSETQRNKGNFPGRFSGRQFSNSRSEMNVSTLELGDSALYLCSSSLMGRPNTEAFFGQGTRLTVV.

Ten or more counts support this clonotype. The genes are TRBV15 and TRBJ1-5; D unresolved. V lost 3 bases and J 0 bases, leaving 9 bases between the germline ends. The CDR3 runs 15 residues. Germline assignment: CDR1 LNHNV and CDR2 YYDKDF (reference sequence). The CDR3 sequence is CATSSLSRSNQPQHF. CDR3 coding DNA: TGTGCCACCAGCAGCCTCTCACGTAGCAATCAGCCCCAGCATTTT.

The chain employs TRBV29-1 and TRBJ1-2; D is uncertain. This CDR3 comprises 10 residues. V lost 4 bases and J 6 bases, leaving 6 bases between the germline ends. Germline V gene lookup returns CDR1 SQVTM and CDR2 ANQGSEA. This chain's CDR3 is CSVVGDGYTF. For the CDR3, the DNA is TGCAGCGTTGTTGGGGATGGCTACACCTTC. Using reference TRBV29-1 and TRBJ1-2 for the parts outside the CDR3, the full variable domain is SAVISQKPSRDICQRGTSLTIQCQVDSQVTMMFWYRQQPGQSLTLIATANQGSEATYESGFVIDKFPISRPNLTFSTLTVSNMSPEDSSIYLCSVVGDGYTFGSGTRLTVV.

This clonotype was counted a few times. This chain joins TRBV29-1 and TRBJ1-1; D remains unclear. Looked up from germline, CDR1 is SQVTM and CDR2 is ANQGSEA. The CDR3 loop spans 13 amino acids. With 4 bases removed from V and 4 bases from J, the gap between germline ends came to 13 bases. CDR3 sequence reads: CSVGGNKGTEAFF. The DNA for the CDR3 is TGCAGCGTTGGGGGAAACAAGGGCACTGAAGCTTTCTTT.

This clonotype was counted many times. The rearrangement links TRBV2 to TRBJ2-2, with TRBD1 matching 7 bases. Germline V lookup: CDR1 SNHLY, CDR2 FYNNEI. Trimming took 5 bases from V and 1 from J; bases not matched to a gene: 1. The CDR3 contains 14 residues. The CDR3 region has the DNA TGTGCCAGCAGTCGACAGGGGAACACCGGGGAGCTGTTTTTT. Encoded protein: CASSRQGNTGELFF.

In this sample, this clonotype turned up a few times. J is TRBJ1-3 and V is TRBV9; 7 bases map to TRBD1. The CDR3 loop spans 16 amino acids. Germline V gives CDR1 SGDLS, CDR2 YYNGEE. J lost 2 bases, V lost 3 bases, and 8 bases had no gene match. For the CDR3, the DNA is TGTGCCAGCAGCGAGAGTCCCGGGACAGCTGGAAACACCATATATTTT. Its translation is CASSESPGTAGNTIYF.

This rearrangement joins TRBV7-9 to TRBJ2-1, with a weak D call TRBD1 (5 bases). CDR1 and CDR2 from the germline V gene are SEHNR and FQNEAQ (reference sequence). The CDR3 contains 14 residues. The V and J ends lost 2 bases and 4 bases respectively, with 9 bases between them. This chain's CDR3 is CASSLLTVYNEQFF. CDR3 DNA: TGTGCCAGCAGCTTATTGACAGTTTACAATGAGCAGTTCTTC.

The table lists this clonotype with a few counts. V and J are TRBV29-1 and TRBJ2-2; D is uncertain. The CDR3 contains 12 residues. Trimming took off 3 bases at V and 8 bases at J, with 10 bases between the two ends. Germline CDR1 SQVTM, CDR2 ANQGSEA. The chain's CDR3 is CSVDRTPGELFF. DNA for the CDR3: TGCAGCGTTGACCGGACCCCGGGGGAGCTGTTTTTT.